Listed here are 29 T cell receptor beta chains from one sample, sequenced in a study of OX40 agonist ivuxolimab in advanced cancers. Profiling relied on immunoSEQ multiplex PCR, and the TCRdb table lists in-frame clones only, not all of them. The sample yields some 74,000 clones, about 88% seen once. The sample here was CD4+ or CD8+ T cells sorted from blood, taken in a trial of the OX40 agonist ivuxolimab. The origin of the receptors is an adult with an advanced solid tumor such as melanoma, head and neck, liver or kidney cancer.

CDR3 in DNA: TGTGCCAGCAGTGACAGGGGAGGGACTGAAGCTTTCTTT. Amino acid sequence: CASSDRGGTEAFF. The chain carries TRBV6-1 and TRBJ1-1; possibly TRBD1 for D (6 bases). V lost 3 bases and J lost 5, with 10 bases in between. CDR3 length: 13 residues. CDR1 and CDR2 (germline): MNHNS, SASEGT.

The J gene is TRBJ2-3, the V gene TRBV7-9; 7 bases are shared with TRBD2. This CDR3 is 13 amino acids long. Germline V gene sequence: CDR1 SEHNR, CDR2 FQNEAQ (reference sequence). The V segment lost 6 bases and the J segment 1 base; nucleotides outside the gene matches: 1. CDR3: CASRREGTDTQYF. The DNA for the CDR3 is TGTGCCAGCAGACGGGAGGGCACAGATACGCAGTATTTT. The whole variable domain, filled in from reference TRBV7-9 and TRBJ2-3, reads DTGVSQNPRHKITKRGQNVTFRCDPISEHNRLYWYRQTLGQGPEFLTYFQNEAQLEKSRLLSDRFSAERPKGSFSTLEIQRTEQGDSAMYLCASRREGTDTQYFGPGTRLTVL.

The V and J genes are TRBV5-1 and TRBJ1-4; the match to TRBD1 covers 7 bases. V trimming: 8 bases; J trimming: 5 bases; junction bases outside the gene matches: 9. The CDR3 contains 14 residues. Germline CDR1 SGHRS, CDR2 YFSETQ. CDR3 sequence (DNA): TGCGCCAGTCATCAGGGGGGAGAAAATGAAAAACTGTTTTTT. Translation gives CASHQGGENEKLFF.

This rearrangement joins TRBV7-6 to TRBJ2-7, with TRBD1 matching over 7 bases. The junction had 17 bases not matched to a gene; V was cut back by 1 base and J by 2 bases. Looked up from germline, CDR1 is SGHVS and CDR2 is FNYEAQ. CDR3 length: 19 amino acids. CDR3: CASSLVQGPGRLRPYEQYF. The CDR3 DNA reads as TGTGCCAGCAGCTTAGTACAGGGGCCGGGGAGACTACGACCCTACGAGCAGTACTTC. The full variable domain, completed using reference TRBV7-6 and TRBJ2-7, is GAGVSQSPRYKVTKRGQDVALRCDPISGHVSLYWYRQALGQGPEFLTYFNYEAQQDKSGLPNDRFSAERPEGSISTLTIQRTEQRDSAMYRCASSLVQGPGRLRPYEQYFGPGTRLTVT.

The rearrangement links TRBV5-8 to TRBJ1-1; D is uncertain. The CDR3 is 14 amino acids. Per germline, CDR1 SGHTS and CDR2 YDEGEE. V was cut by 10 bases and J by 0 bases, with 16 bases left in between. The CDR3 protein is CAGLRYLMNTEAFF. The CDR3 bases are TGTGCCGGATTAAGGTACCTTATGAACACTGAAGCTTTCTTT.

The J gene is TRBJ2-3, the V gene TRBV5-1, with D perhaps TRBD2 (6 bases). V lost 3 bases and J 2 bases, leaving 13 bases between the germline ends. There are 15 residues in the CDR3. Germline CDR1 and CDR2: SGHRS and YFSETQ. Written as DNA, the CDR3 is TGCGCCAGCAGCTGGGGGGACTTTACCACAGATACGCAGTATTTT. Residues: CASSWGDFTTDTQYF.

This clone was observed a single time. The rearrangement links TRBV5-1 to TRBJ2-1, with D maybe TRBD2 (5 bases). V gave up 0 bases and J gave up 6 bases, with 16 bases separating them. CDR1 is SGHRS and CDR2 is YFSETQ in the germline V gene. This CDR3 is built from 16 residues. CDR3 nucleotides: TGCGCCAGCAGCTTGGTTGCGGCAGGCGGAGGCAATGAGCAGTTCTTC. It is translated as CASSLVAAGGGNEQFF.

The J gene is TRBJ2-1, the V gene TRBV9; TRBD2 agrees at 7 bases. J was trimmed by 8 bases and V by 1 base; bases with no gene match: 9. The CDR3 loop spans 15 amino acids. Germline CDR1 SGDLS, CDR2 YYNGEE. This chain's CDR3 is CASSVMRESPDEQFF. CDR3 coding DNA: TGTGCCAGCAGCGTAATGCGGGAGAGCCCGGATGAGCAGTTCTTC.

The CDR3 region is CAWRTNYEQYF. In nucleotides, the CDR3 is TGTGCCTGGAGAACCAACTACGAGCAGTACTTC. V and J are TRBV30 and TRBJ2-7, with D unresolved. The germline V gene has CDR1 GTSNPN and CDR2 SVGIG (reference sequence). Trimming took 3 bases from V and 3 from J, leaving 6 bases between them. This CDR3 has 11 amino acids. Combining the CDR3 with reference TRBV30 and TRBJ2-7 gives the whole variable domain SQTIHQWPATLVQPVGSPLSLECTVEGTSNPNLYWYRQAAGRGLQLLFYSVGIGQISSEVPQNLSASRPQDRQFILSSKKLLLSDSGFYLCAWRTNYEQYFGPGTRLTVT.

The CDR3 DNA follows: TGTGCCAGCAACTTCGCCCCGGATTGGGGTGTTGCGACTGAAGCTTTCTTT. It is translated as CASNFAPDWGVATEAFF. The V and J genes are TRBV27 and TRBJ1-1; D gene unclear. The germline V and J ends were trimmed by 7 bases and 5 bases, with 26 bases remaining between them. Germline assignment: CDR1 MNHEY and CDR2 SMNVEV (reference sequence). CDR3 length: 17 residues.

Only one count was recorded for this clone. The chain recombines TRBV28 with TRBJ1-4, with 7 nucleotides matching TRBD1. Germline CDR1 is MDHEN and CDR2 is SYDVKM. The length of the CDR3 is 16 residues. J was trimmed by 8 bases and V by 8 bases; bases with no gene match: 17. The CDR3 DNA follows: TGTGCCAGCCGCGTCAATTTAGGGGGCTCGGAGGAAAAACTGTTTTTT. Its translation is CASRVNLGGSEEKLFF.

J is TRBJ1-2 and V is TRBV6-6; D perhaps matches TRBD1 (6 bases). Trimming took 5 bases from V and 7 from J, leaving 20 bases between them. Germline-derived CDR1 and CDR2 are MNHNY and SVGAGI (reference sequence). The CDR3 consists of 15 residues. The CDR3 coding sequence is TGTGCCAGCAGTCCACCTCTATGGGACATTCGTGGCTACACCTTC. Protein product: CASSPPLWDIRGYTF.

The V call is TRBV5-1, the J call TRBJ1-1, with a possible D match to TRBD1 (5 bases). The V gene's germline CDR1 is SGHRS and CDR2 YFSETQ. The CDR3 is 13 residues long. V shed 10 bases and J shed 1 base, with 14 bases lying between them. DNA for the CDR3: TGCGCCTGCGGTCAGGGCCCGAACACTGAAGCTTTCTTT. Protein sequence: CACGQGPNTEAFF.

The chain joins TRBV7-8 to TRBJ2-5; no definite D call. The CDR3 is 16 amino acids. V lost 6 bases to trimming and J lost 5 bases, with 22 bases between them. From germline, CDR1 is SGHVS and CDR2 FQNEAQ. The CDR3 loop is CASSLPPTPVAETQYF. The CDR3 DNA reads TGTGCCAGCAGTTTACCTCCGACTCCTGTCGCGGAGACCCAGTACTTC.

The chain links TRBV7-2 to TRBJ2-3, with 8 nucleotides matching TRBD2. Per the germline V gene, CDR1 is SGHTA and CDR2 is FQGNSA. This CDR3 is built from 18 residues. The junction had 10 bases not matched to a gene; V was cut back by 2 bases and J by 0 bases. CDR3 residues: CASSLYGAAGASTDTQYF. The CDR3 DNA reads TGTGCCAGCAGCTTATACGGTGCAGCGGGGGCAAGCACAGATACGCAGTATTTT.

This clone was counted between two and nine times. The rearrangement uses TRBV6-5 and TRBJ2-2, with D perhaps matching TRBD2 (7 bases). Germline V gives CDR1 MNHEY, CDR2 SVGAGI. The CDR3 runs 14 residues. V dropped 7 bases and J dropped 2 bases, with 11 bases sitting between them. CDR3 in DNA: TGTGCCAGCATGCGGGGGCAAAACACCGGGGAGCTGTTTTTT. Protein product: CASMRGQNTGELFF.

The chain uses TRBV19 and TRBJ1-1; D might be TRBD1 (5 bases). The CDR3 totals 13 residues. CDR1 and CDR2 (germline): LNHDA, SQIVND (reference sequence). The V end lost 7 bases, the J end lost 7 bases, and 16 bases lay between the germline ends. CDR3 sequence: CASTFGEGREAFF. The CDR3 coding sequence is TGTGCCAGTACCTTTGGGGAGGGACGTGAAGCTTTCTTT. Together with reference TRBV19 and TRBJ1-1, the CDR3 gives the full variable domain: DGGITQSPKYLFRKEGQNVTLSCEQNLNHDAMYWYRQDPGQGLRLIYYSQIVNDFQKGDIAEGYSVSREKKESFPLTVTSAQKNPTAFYLCASTFGEGREAFFGQGTRLTVV.

J is TRBJ2-1 and V is TRBV5-8; 7 bases map to TRBD2. In germline, CDR1 is SGHTS, CDR2 YDEGEE. V shed 5 bases and J 4 bases; nucleotides not matched to a gene: 6. CDR3 length: 14 residues. CDR3 nucleotide sequence: TGTGCCAGCAGGGTTTCTAGCGGTTACAATGAGCAGTTCTTC. Amino acid sequence: CASRVSSGYNEQFF.

This clone was seen only a few times. The rearrangement links TRBV9 to TRBJ2-5, with unresolved D. The CDR3 totals 14 residues. Germline-derived CDR1 and CDR2 are SGDLS and YYNGEE. Trimming pared 4 bases from V and 5 bases from J, leaving 15 bases between. Here the CDR3 reads CASSPRTVSETQYF. The CDR3 DNA is TGTGCCAGCAGCCCAAGAACAGTTTCGGAGACCCAGTACTTC.

This chain connects TRBV18 to TRBJ1-4; tentatively, D is TRBD1 (6 bases). Germline CDR1 reads KGHSH; CDR2 reads LQKENI. V lost 3 bases and J 0 bases, leaving 17 bases between the germline ends. The CDR3 has 18 amino acids. This chain's CDR3 is CASSPSQGSPATNEKLFF. CDR3 in DNA: TGTGCCAGCTCACCCTCACAGGGAAGCCCAGCAACTAATGAAAAACTGTTTTTT.

V is TRBV7-9 and J is TRBJ1-3; D uncertain. CDR1 SEHNR and CDR2 FQNEAQ come from the germline V gene (reference sequence). V dropped 2 bases and J dropped 4 bases, with 6 bases sitting between them. The CDR3 consists of 13 residues. The CDR3 region is CASSLNEGNTIYF. The CDR3 DNA sequence: TGTGCCAGCAGCTTAAATGAGGGAAACACCATATATTTT. Using reference TRBV7-9 and TRBJ1-3 for the parts outside the CDR3, the full variable domain is DTGVSQNPRHKITKRGQNVTFRCDPISEHNRLYWYRQTLGQGPEFLTYFQNEAQLEKSRLLSDRFSAERPKGSFSTLEIQRTEQGDSAMYLCASSLNEGNTIYFGEGSWLTVV.

The CDR3 here is CATSGAGAQYF. The CDR3 coding sequence is TGTGCCACCAGCGGAGCGGGAGCGCAGTATTTT. The chain uses TRBV15 and TRBJ2-3; 8 nucleotides match TRBD2. From germline, CDR1 is LNHNV and CDR2 YYDKDF (reference sequence). V trimming: 5 bases; J trimming: 10 bases; junction bases outside the gene matches: 2. CDR3 length: 11 residues.

This clone was observed a few times. This chain uses TRBV27 with TRBJ1-2; no definite D call. Trimming pared 8 bases from V and 8 bases from J, leaving 15 bases between. The germline CDR1 and CDR2 sequences are MNHEY and SMNVEV (reference sequence). This CDR3 is 12 amino acids long. Written as DNA, the CDR3 is TGTGCCAGCGGGTACAGTTCAGCGGGCTACACCTTC. Protein sequence: CASGYSSAGYTF.

This chain joins TRBV2 and TRBJ2-1, with D perhaps being TRBD1 or TRBD2 (5 bases each). The CDR3 is 17 residues long. Looked up from germline, CDR1 is SNHLY and CDR2 is FYNNEI. With 6 bases removed from V and 0 bases from J, the gap between germline ends came to 18 bases. The CDR3: CASSRDHPASSYNEQFF. The DNA of the CDR3 is TGTGCCAGCAGCCGGGACCATCCCGCTAGCTCCTACAATGAGCAGTTCTTC.

The chain carries TRBV2 and TRBJ2-3; D unresolved. The CDR3 is 13 amino acids. The germline gives CDR1 SNHLY, CDR2 FYNNEI. The V end was cut by 9 bases, the J end by 5 bases, with 15 bases between. CDR3 in amino acids: CASSGPSGDTQYF. The CDR3 DNA sequence: TGTGCCAGTTCGGGCCCCTCGGGAGATACGCAGTATTTT.

The V gene is TRBV9, the J gene TRBJ2-3; TRBD2 agrees at 7 bases. The V and J ends lost 4 bases and 5 bases, in that order; junction bases with no gene match: 7. There are 14 residues in the CDR3. Germline V gives CDR1 SGDLS, CDR2 YYNGEE. In DNA form, the CDR3 reads TGTGCCAGCAGCCCACGGGGGGTTGAAGATACGCAGTATTTT. Its protein is CASSPRGVEDTQYF.

The chain is built from TRBV14 and TRBJ2-3, with D perhaps TRBD2 (6 bases). The CDR3 runs to 15 residues. Trimming removed 0 bases from V and 9 bases from J, with 16 bases in between. The V gene's germline CDR1 is SGHDN and CDR2 FVKESK. CDR3 bases: TGTGCCAGCAGCCAAGATCATGGAGGGACGATGACGCAGTATTTT. Amino acids: CASSQDHGGTMTQYF.

The gene calls are TRBV11-2 and TRBJ2-7; D might be TRBD2 (7 bases). The CDR3 contains 15 residues. The V and J ends lost 1 base and 2 bases respectively, with 12 bases between them. CDR1 and CDR2 from the germline V gene are SGHAT and FQNNGV. The CDR3 DNA reads TGTGCCAGCAGCTTAGTCGGAGGGGGGGCCTACGAGCAGTACTTC. It specifies CASSLVGGGAYEQYF.

V gene TRBV30 combines with J gene TRBJ2-5, with TRBD1 matching over 9 bases. The germline CDR1 and CDR2 sequences are GTSNPN and SVGIG (reference sequence). The J segment lost 6 bases and the V segment lost 7 bases, leaving 12 bases of the junction unmatched. This CDR3 comprises 14 residues. The CDR3 coding sequence is TGTGCCTCCTCTCCCGGGACAGGGACGAAGACCCAGTACTTC. Translated: CASSPGTGTKTQYF.